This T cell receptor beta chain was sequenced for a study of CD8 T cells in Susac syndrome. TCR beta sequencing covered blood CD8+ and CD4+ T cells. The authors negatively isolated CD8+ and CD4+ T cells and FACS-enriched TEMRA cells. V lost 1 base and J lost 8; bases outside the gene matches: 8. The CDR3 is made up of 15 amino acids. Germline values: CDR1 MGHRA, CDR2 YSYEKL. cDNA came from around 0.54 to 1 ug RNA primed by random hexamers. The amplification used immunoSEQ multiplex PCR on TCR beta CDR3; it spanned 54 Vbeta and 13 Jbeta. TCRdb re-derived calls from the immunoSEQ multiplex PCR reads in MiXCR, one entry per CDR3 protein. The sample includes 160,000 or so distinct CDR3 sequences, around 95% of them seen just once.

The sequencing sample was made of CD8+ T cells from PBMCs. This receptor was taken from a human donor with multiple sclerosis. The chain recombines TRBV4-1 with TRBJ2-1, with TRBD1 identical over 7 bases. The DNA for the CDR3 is TGCGCCAGCAGCCAAGGACAGGGCAGTCCCGATGAGCAGTTCTTC. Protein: CASSQGQGSPDEQFF.